These 10 T cell receptor beta chains share one sample of origin, sequenced in a study of CD8 T cells in ankylosing spondylitis. TCRdb re-called the 5' RACE reads with MiXCR, one entry per CDR3 protein. This table has 150,000 to 200,000 distinct CDR3 sequences, under 15% appearing once. The sequencing input was blood, either unsorted or a sorted T cell fraction (not recorded which). The receptors here all came from a female donor with ankylosing spondylitis or in good health (not recorded which).

In this sample, this clonotype turned up many times. The V call is TRBV7-2, the J call TRBJ1-5; no reliable D call. The germline gives CDR1 SGHTA, CDR2 FQGNSA. V gave up 3 bases and J gave up 5 bases, with 14 bases separating them. The CDR3 extends over 15 amino acids. CDR3 sequence: CASSFDRGRDQPQHF. The CDR3 nucleotides are TGTGCCAGCAGCTTTGACCGAGGGAGGGATCAGCCCCAGCATTTT.

This clonotype was observed at least ten times. V gene TRBV20-1 combines with J gene TRBJ2-2; TRBD2 matches at 10 bases. V gave up 3 bases and J gave up 4 bases; unmatched junction bases: 8. The CDR3 consists of 16 residues. In germline, CDR1 is DFQATT, CDR2 SNEGSKA (reference sequence). CDR3 coding DNA: TGCAGTGCTAGCCCGCTAGCGGGAGAGGGCACCGGGGAGCTGTTTTTT. It encodes CSASPLAGEGTGELFF.

This clonotype was seen at least ten times. The J gene is TRBJ2-2, the V gene TRBV7-3; TRBD2 aligns across 11 bases. Germline V CDR1 and CDR2: SGHTA, FQGTGA. The V segment lost 4 bases and the J segment 1 base; nucleotides outside the gene matches: 2. This CDR3 has 16 residues. CDR3 loop: CASSSLAGVNTGELFF. CDR3 nucleotide sequence: TGTGCCAGCAGCTCACTAGCGGGAGTGAACACCGGGGAGCTGTTTTTT.

This clonotype was recorded at least ten times. The chain joins TRBV12-3 or TRBV12-4 to TRBJ1-1; no reliable D call. Trimming took 3 bases from V and 3 from J, leaving 8 bases between them. The CDR3 has 13 amino acids. CDR3 DNA sequence: TGTGCCAGCAGTTTGAACTCGGACACTGAAGCTTTCTTT. It is translated as CASSLNSDTEAFF.

This clonotype was recorded many times. The chain recombines TRBV5-1 with TRBJ2-2; D is ambiguous. CDR1 SGHRS and CDR2 YFSETQ come from the germline V gene. The CDR3 extends over 15 amino acids. The V end lost 1 base, the J end lost 0 bases, and 7 bases lay between the germline ends. The CDR3 DNA reads TGCGCCAGCAGCTTGCGTCAGGCGAACACCGGGGAGCTGTTTTTT. This gives the protein CASSLRQANTGELFF.

This clonotype has a handful of counts. The chain combines TRBV12-3 or TRBV12-4 with TRBJ2-6; TRBD2 agrees at 9 bases. The CDR3 has 15 residues. V was pared by 10 bases and J by 2 bases, with 6 bases of the junction left unmatched. CDR3 protein: CATKRGATGANVLTF. In nucleotides, the CDR3 is TGTGCCACCAAGCGGGGGGCCACTGGGGCCAACGTCCTGACTTTC.

The chain links TRBV20-1 to TRBJ2-7, with 11 bases fitting TRBD2. With 6 bases clipped from V and 3 bases from J, the junction kept 7 bases outside the gene matches. The CDR3 is 14 amino acids. Germline V gene sequence: CDR1 DFQATT, CDR2 SNEGSKA (reference sequence). CDR3 in amino acids: CSALLGTSGYEQYF. The CDR3 nucleotides are TGCAGTGCCCTGCTTGGGACTAGCGGCTACGAGCAGTACTTC.

This clonotype was recorded a few times. At one boundary the junction diverges from the germline segment, which might be a read error. The chain recombines TRBV20-1 with TRBJ2-1, with 9 bases that match TRBD2. The CDR3 consists of 16 residues. The V gene's germline CDR1 is DFQATT and CDR2 SNEGSKA (reference sequence). CDR3 bases: TGCTGTGCTAACCCCGGTAGTAGCGGGAGTATCTATGAGCAGTTCTTC. It specifies CCANPGSSGSIYEQFF.

This chain joins TRBV7-9 and TRBJ2-7; D gene unclear. Germline V gene lookup returns CDR1 SEHNR and CDR2 FQNEAQ (reference sequence). Trimming removed 6 bases from V and 5 bases from J, with 23 bases in between. The CDR3 runs 16 residues. This chain's CDR3 is CASSTGRVAPTDEQYF. The CDR3 DNA reads TGTGCCAGCAGTACGGGCCGAGTGGCCCCCACAGACGAGCAGTACTTC.

V is TRBV4-1 and J is TRBJ2-7, with 7 bases that match TRBD2. With V trimmed by 3 bases and J by 3 bases, 2 bases remained unmatched. Germline lookup yields CDR1 MGHRA and CDR2 YSYEKL. There are 13 residues in the CDR3. CDR3 DNA: TGCGCCAGCAGCCATCCGGGAGGCTACGAGCAGTACTTC. This encodes CASSHPGGYEQYF.